This T cell receptor beta chain derives from a study of T cells in Graves' hyperthyroidism and ophthalmopathy. The source material, RNA transcripts, was used to amplify TCR beta CDR3 regions. HTBI primers were used for first-round RT-PCR of the TCR CDR3. TCRdb re-analysed the multiplex PCR reads in MiXCR, keeping a single row per CDR3 protein. The table has hundreds of thousands of distinct CDR3 sequences, approximately 15% seen once. This clonotype was picked up many times. Germline values: CDR1 KGHSH, CDR2 LQKENI. This CDR3 region has 16 residues. V gave up 4 bases and J gave up 0 bases, with 14 bases separating them.

The receptor was derived from a woman in her thirties or forties with Graves' ophthalmopathy. The chain uses TRBV18 and TRBJ2-3; D gene ambiguous. Sequencing was carried out using blood. The CDR3 bases are TGTGCCAGCTCACTCAATCCCGGGCCTAGCACAGATACGCAGTATTTT. It yields the protein CASSLNPGPSTDTQYF.